This TCR beta chain was sequenced for a study of cytomegalovirus exposure and HLA in healthy donors. Study-level findings and limits: It was in a later analysis that TCR association rates were seen to vary by HLA locus, highest for DRB1 and lowest for HLA-C. Among immune exposure information, only CMV serostatus was available.

Remarks on this clone: Its antigen is currently unknown. Additional DNA sequences in this sample encode the identical CDR3.

The CDR3 is 15 amino acids. The germline CDR1 and CDR2 sequences are KGHSH and LQKENI. J lost 7 bases, V lost 2 bases, and 4 bases had no gene match. The PCR ran on 60 Vbeta and 13 Jbeta primers. Original data processing: A follow-up analysis tallied 86 million or so unique TCR beta chains, about 11 million shared. Generated by immunoSEQ multiplex PCR, the TCRdb table keeps only in-frame clones and is missing some. V, J and clone size reflect that table, while D and trimming were determined from the DNA. The sample lists around 150,000 clones, about 71% occurring once. The source of this sequence is a woman aged 25 to 39 in good health and CMV-seronegative. The chain recombines TRBV18 with TRBJ2-1; 11 bases line up with TRBD2. Sequencing used PBMCs. CDR3 in amino acids: CASSPAGLAANEQFF. CDR3 DNA sequence: TGTGCCAGCTCACCAGCGGGACTAGCGGCGAATGAGCAGTTCTTC.